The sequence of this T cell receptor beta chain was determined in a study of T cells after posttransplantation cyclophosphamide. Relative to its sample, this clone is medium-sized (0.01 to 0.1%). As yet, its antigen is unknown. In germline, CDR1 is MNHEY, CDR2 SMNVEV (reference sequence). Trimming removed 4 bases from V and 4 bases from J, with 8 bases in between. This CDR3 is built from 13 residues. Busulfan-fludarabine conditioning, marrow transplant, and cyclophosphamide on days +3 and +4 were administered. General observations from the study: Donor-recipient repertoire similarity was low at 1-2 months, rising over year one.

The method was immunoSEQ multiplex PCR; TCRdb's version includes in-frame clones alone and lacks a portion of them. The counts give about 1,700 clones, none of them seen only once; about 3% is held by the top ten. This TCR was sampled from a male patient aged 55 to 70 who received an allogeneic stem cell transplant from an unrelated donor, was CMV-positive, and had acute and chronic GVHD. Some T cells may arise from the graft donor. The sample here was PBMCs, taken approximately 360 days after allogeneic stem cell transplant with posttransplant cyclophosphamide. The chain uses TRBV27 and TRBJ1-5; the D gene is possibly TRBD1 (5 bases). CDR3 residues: CASSSNRNQPQHF. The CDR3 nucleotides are TGTGCCAGCAGTTCCAACAGGAATCAGCCCCAGCATTTT.